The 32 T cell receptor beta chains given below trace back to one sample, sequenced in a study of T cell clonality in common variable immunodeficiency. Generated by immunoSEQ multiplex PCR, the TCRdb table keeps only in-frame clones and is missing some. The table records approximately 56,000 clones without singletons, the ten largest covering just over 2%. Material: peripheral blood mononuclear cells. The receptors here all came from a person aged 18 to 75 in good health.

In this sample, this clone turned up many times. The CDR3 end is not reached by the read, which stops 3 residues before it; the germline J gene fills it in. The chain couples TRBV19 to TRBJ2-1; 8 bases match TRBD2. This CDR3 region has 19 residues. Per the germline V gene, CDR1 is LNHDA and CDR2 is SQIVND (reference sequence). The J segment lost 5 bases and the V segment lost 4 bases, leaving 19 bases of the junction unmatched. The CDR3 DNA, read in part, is TGTGCCAGTAGTAAAGTCTATTTTTTAGGAGCGGGAGAGAACAATGAG. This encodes CASSKVYFLGAGENNE. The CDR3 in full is CASSKVYFLGAGENNEQFF.

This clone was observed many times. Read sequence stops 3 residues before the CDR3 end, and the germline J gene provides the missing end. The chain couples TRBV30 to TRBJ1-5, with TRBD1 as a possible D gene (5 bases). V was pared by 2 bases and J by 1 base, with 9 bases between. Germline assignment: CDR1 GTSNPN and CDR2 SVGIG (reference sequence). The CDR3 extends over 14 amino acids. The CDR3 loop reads CAWSRDLSNQPQHF. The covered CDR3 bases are TGTGCCTGGAGTAGGGACTTAAGCAATCAGCCC. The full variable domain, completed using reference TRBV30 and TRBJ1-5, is SQTIHQWPATLVQPVGSPLSLECTVEGTSNPNLYWYRQAAGRGLQLLFYSVGIGQISSEVPQNLSASRPQDRQFILSSKKLLLSDSGFYLCAWSRDLSNQPQHFGDGTRLSIL.

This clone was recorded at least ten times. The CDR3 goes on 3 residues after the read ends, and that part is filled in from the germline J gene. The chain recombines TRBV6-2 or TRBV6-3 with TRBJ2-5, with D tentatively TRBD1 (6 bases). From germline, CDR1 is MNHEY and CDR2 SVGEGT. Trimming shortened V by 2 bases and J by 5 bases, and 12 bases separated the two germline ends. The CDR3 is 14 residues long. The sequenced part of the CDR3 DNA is TGTGCCAGCAGTTACAGGGGGTTCATGGAGACC. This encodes CASSYRGFMET. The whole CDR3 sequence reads CASSYRGFMETQYF.

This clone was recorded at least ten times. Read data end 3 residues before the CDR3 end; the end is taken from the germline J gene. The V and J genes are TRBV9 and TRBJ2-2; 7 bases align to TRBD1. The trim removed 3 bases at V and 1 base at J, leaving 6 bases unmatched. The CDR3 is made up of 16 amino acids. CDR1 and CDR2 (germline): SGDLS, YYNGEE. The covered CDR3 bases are TGTGCCAGCAGCGACGGGACAGAGTTGAACACCGGGGAG. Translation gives CASSDGTELNTGE. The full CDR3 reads CASSDGTELNTGELFF. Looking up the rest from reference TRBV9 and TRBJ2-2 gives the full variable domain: DSGVTQTPKHLITATGQRVTLRCSPRSGDLSVYWYQQSLDQGLQFLIQYYNGEERAKGNILERFSAQQFPDLHSELNLSSLELGDSALYFCASSDGTELNTGELFFGEGSRLTVL.

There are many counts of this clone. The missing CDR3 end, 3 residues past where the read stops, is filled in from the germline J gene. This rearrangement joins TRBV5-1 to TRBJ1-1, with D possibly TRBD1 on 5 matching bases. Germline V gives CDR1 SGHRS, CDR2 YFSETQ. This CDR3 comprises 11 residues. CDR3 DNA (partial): TGCGCCAGCACACTAGCAGGGAGA. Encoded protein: CASTLAGR. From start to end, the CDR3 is CASTLAGRAFF.

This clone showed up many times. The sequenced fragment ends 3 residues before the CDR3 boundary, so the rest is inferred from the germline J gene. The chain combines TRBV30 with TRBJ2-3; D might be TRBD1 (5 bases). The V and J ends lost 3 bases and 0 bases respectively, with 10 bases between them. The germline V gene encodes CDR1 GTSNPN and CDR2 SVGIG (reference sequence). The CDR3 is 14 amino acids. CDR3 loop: CAWRDSSSTDTQYF. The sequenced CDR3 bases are TGTGCCTGGAGAGACAGCTCGAGCACAGATACG.

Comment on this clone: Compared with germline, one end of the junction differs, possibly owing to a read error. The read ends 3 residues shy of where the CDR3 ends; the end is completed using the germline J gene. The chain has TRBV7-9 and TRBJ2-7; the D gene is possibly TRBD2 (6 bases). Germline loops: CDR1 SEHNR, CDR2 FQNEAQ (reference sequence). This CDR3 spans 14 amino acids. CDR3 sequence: CANSLGGAGFEQYF. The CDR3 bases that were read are TGTGCCAACAGCTTAGGTGGGGCGGGGTTCGAG.

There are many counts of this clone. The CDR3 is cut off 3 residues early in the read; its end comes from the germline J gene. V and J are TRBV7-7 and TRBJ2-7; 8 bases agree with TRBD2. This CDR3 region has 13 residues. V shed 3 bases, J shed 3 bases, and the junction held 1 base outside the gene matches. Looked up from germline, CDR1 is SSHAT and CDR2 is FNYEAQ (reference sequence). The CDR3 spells CASSLSGSYEQYF. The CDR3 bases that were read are TGTGCCAGCAGCTTGAGCGGGAGCTACGAG.

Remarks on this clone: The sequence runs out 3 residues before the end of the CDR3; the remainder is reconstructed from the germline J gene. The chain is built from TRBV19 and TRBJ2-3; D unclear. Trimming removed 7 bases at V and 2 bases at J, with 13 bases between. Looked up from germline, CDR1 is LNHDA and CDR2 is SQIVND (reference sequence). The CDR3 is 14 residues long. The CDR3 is CASKGGLATDTQYF. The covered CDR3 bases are TGTGCCAGTAAAGGTGGCTTGGCCACAGATACG.

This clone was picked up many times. CDR3 in amino acids: CAWSDPQGRYEQYF. The sequenced part of the CDR3 DNA is TGTGCCTGGAGTGACCCGCAGGGTCGTTACGAG. V usage is TRBV30 and J usage is TRBJ2-7; tentatively, D is TRBD1 (5 bases). The read falls 3 residues short of the CDR3 end, and the missing part is taken from the germline J gene. V lost 1 base to trimming and J lost 4 bases, with 14 bases between them. This CDR3 is 14 amino acids long. CDR1 and CDR2 (germline): GTSNPN, SVGIG (reference sequence).

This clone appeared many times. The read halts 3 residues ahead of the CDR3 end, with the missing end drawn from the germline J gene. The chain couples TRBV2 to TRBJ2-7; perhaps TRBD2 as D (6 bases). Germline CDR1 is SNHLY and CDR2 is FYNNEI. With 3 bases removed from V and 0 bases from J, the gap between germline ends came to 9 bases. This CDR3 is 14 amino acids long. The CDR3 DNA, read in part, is TGTGCCAGCAGTGATCTAGCGCGCTCCTACGAG. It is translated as CASSDLARSYE. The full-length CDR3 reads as CASSDLARSYEQYF.

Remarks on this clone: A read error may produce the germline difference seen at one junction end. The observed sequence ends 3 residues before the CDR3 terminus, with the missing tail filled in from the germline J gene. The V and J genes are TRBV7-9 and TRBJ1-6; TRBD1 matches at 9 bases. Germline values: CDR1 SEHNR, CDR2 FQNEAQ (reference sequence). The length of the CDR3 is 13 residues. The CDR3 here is CSSSGDRVSPLHF. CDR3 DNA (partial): TGTTCCAGCAGCGGGGACAGGGTTTCACCC.

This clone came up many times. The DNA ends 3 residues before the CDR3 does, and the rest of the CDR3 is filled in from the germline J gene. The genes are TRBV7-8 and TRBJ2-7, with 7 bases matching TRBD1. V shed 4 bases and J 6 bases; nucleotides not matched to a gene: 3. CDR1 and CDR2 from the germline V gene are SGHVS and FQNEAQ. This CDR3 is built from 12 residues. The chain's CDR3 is CASSWTGTEQYF. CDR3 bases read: TGTGCCAGCAGCTGGACAGGAACCGAG.

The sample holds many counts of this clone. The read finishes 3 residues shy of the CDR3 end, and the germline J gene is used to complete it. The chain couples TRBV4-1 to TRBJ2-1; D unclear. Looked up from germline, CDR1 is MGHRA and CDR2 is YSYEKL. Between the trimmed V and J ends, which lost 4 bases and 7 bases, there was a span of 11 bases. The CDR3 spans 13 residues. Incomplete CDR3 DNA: TGCGCCAGCAGCCCCAGTGCCTCGAATGAG. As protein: CASSPSASNE. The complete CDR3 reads CASSPSASNEQFF.

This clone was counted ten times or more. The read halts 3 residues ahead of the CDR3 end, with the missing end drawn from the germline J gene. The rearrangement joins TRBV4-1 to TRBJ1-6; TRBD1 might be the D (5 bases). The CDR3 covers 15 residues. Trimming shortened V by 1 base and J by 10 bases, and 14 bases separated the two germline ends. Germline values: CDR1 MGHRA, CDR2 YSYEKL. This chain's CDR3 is CASSQVGGRGSPLHF. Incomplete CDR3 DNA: TGCGCCAGCAGCCAAGTTGGAGGGCGGGGGTCACCC.

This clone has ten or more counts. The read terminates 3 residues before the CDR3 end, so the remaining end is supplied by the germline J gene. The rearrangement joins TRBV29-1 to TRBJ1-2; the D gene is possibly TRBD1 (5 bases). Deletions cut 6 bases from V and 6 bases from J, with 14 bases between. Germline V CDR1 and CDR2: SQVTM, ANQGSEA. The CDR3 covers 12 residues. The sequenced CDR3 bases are TGCAGCGTCCCAGAGGCAGGGCATGGC. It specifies CSVPEAGHG. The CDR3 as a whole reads CSVPEAGHGYTF.

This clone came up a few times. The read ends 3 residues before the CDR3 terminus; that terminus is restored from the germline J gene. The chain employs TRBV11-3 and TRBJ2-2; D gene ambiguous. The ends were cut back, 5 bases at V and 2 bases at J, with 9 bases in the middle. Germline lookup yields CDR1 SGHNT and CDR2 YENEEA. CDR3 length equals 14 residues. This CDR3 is CASSKDFNTGELFF. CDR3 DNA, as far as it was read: TGTGCCAGCAGCAAAGACTTTAACACCGGGGAG. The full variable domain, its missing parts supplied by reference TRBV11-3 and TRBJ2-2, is EAGVVQSPRYKIIEKKQPVAFWCNPISGHNTLYWYLQNLGQGPELLIRYENEEAVDDSQLPKDRFSAERLKGVDSTLKIQPAELGDSAVYLCASSKDFNTGELFFGEGSRLTVL.

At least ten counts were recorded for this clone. This chain's CDR3 is CASSLGGQETQYF. CDR3 DNA (partial): TGTGCCAGCAGCTTAGGGGGGCAAGAGACC. This sequence joins TRBV7-3 and TRBJ2-5; possibly TRBD2 for D (6 bases). The read ends 3 residues before the CDR3 terminus; that terminus is restored from the germline J gene. Trimming removed 2 bases from V and 2 bases from J, with 6 bases in between. This CDR3 has 13 amino acids. CDR1 SGHTA and CDR2 FQGTGA come from the germline V gene.

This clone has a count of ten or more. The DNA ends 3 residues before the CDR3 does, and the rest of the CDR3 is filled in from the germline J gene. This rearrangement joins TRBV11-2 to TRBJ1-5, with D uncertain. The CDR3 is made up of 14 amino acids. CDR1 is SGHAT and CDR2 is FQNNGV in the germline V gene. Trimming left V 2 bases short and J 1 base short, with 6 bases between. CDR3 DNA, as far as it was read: TGTGCCAGCAGCTTAAGCGGAAGCAATCAGCCC. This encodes CASSLSGSNQP. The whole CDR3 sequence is CASSLSGSNQPQHF.

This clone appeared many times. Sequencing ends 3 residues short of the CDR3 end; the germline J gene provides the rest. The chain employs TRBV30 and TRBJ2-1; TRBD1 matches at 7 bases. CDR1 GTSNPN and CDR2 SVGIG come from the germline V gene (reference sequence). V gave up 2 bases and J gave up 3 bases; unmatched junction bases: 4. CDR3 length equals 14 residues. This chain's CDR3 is CAWSKWDSYNEQFF. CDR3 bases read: TGTGCCTGGAGTAAATGGGACAGCTACAATGAG. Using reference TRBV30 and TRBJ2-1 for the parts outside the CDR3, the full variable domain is SQTIHQWPATLVQPVGSPLSLECTVEGTSNPNLYWYRQAAGRGLQLLFYSVGIGQISSEVPQNLSASRPQDRQFILSSKKLLLSDSGFYLCAWSKWDSYNEQFFGPGTRLTVL.

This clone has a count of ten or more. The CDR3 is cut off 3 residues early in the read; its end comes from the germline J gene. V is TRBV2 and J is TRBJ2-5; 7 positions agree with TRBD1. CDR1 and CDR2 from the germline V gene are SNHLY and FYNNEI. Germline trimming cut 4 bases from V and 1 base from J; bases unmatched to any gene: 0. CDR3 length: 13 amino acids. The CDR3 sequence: CASSGDSQETQYF. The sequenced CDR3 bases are TGTGCCAGCAGTGGGGACAGCCAAGAGACC.

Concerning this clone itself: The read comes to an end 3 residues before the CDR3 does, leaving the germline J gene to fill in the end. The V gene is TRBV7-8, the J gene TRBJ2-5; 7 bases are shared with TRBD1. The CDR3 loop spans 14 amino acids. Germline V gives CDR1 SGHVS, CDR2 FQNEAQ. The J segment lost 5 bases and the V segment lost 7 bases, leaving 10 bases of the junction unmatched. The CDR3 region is CASKLNRGGETQYF. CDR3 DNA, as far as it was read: TGTGCCAGCAAACTCAACAGGGGCGGCGAGACC.

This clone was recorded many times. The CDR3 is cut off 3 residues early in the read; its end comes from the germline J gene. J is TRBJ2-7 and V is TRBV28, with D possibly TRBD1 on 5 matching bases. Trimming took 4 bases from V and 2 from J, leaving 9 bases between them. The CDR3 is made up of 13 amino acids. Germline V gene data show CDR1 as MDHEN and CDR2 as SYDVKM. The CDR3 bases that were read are TGTGCCAGCAGTTCCAGGGTCCCCTACGAG. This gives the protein CASSSRVPYE. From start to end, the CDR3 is CASSSRVPYEQYF.

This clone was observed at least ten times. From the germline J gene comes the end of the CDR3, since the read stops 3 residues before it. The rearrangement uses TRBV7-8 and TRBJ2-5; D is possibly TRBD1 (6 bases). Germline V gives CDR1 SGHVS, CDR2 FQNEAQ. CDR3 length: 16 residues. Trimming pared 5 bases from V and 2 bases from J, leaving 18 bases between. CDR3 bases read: TGTGCCAGCAGCAGTCCCGGGACACGCATTCAAGAGACC. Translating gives CASSSPGTRIQET. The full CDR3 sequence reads CASSSPGTRIQETQYF. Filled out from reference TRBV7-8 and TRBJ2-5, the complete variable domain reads GAGVSQSPRYKVAKRGQDVALRCDPISGHVSLFWYQQALGQGPEFLTYFQNEAQLDKSGLPSDRFFAERPEGSVSTLKIQRTQQEDSAVYLCASSSPGTRIQETQYFGPGTRLLVL.

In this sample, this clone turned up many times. The CDR3 DNA, read in part, is TGTGCCAGCAGCTTGGACAGAGCAACTAATGAAAAA. It specifies CASSLDRATNEK. The full CDR3 is CASSLDRATNEKLFF. V usage is TRBV11-2 and J usage is TRBJ1-4, with D maybe TRBD1 (6 bases). The read ends 3 residues before the CDR3 terminus; that terminus is restored from the germline J gene. Per the germline V gene, CDR1 is SGHAT and CDR2 is FQNNGV. CDR3 size: 15 residues. V was pared by 3 bases and J by 0 bases, with 8 bases between.

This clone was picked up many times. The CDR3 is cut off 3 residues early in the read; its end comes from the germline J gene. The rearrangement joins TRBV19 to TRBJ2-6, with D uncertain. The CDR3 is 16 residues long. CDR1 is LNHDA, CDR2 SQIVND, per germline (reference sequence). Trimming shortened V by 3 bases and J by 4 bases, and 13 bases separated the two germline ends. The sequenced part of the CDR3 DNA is TGTGCCAGTAGTATGGCCCTCCATGCAGGGGCCAACGTC. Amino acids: CASSMALHAGANV. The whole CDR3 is CASSMALHAGANVLTF.

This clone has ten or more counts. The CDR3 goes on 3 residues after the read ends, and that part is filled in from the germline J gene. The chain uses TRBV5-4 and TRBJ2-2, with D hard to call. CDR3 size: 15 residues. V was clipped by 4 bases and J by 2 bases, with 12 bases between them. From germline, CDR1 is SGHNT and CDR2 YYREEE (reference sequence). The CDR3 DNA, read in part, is TGTGCCAGCAGCGTGGGGTCAGGCAACACCGGGGAG. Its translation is CASSVGSGNTGE. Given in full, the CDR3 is CASSVGSGNTGELFF.

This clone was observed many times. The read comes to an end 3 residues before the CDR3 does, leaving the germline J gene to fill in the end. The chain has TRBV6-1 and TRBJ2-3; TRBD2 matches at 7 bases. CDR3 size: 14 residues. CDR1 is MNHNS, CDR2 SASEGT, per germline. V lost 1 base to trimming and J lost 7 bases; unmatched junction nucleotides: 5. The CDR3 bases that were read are TGTGCCAGCAGTGAAGTTAAAGGGACTAATACG. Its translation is CASSEVKGTNT. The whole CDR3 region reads CASSEVKGTNTQYF.

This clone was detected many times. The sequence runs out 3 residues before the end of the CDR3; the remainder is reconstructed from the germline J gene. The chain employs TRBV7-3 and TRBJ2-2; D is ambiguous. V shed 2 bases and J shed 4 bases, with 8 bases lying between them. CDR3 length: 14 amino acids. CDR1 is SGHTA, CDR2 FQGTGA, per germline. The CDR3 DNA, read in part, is TGTGCCAGCAGCTTACGAGACACCACCGGGGAG. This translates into CASSLRDTTGE. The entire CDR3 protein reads CASSLRDTTGELFF.

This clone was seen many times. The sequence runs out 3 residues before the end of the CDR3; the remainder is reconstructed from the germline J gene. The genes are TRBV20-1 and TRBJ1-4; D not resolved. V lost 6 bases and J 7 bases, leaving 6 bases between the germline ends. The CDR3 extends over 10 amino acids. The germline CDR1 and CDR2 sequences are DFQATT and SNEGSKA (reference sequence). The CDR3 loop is CSASGEKLFF. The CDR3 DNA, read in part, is TGCAGTGCGAGCGGTGAAAAA.

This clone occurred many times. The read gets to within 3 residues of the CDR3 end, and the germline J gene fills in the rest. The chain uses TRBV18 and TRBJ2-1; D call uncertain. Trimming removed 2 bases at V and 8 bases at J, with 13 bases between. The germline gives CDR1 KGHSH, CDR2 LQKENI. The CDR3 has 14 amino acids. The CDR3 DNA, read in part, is TGTGCCAGCTCACCAGGGCAGAGAGGCGATGAG. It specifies CASSPGQRGDE. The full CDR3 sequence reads CASSPGQRGDEQFF.

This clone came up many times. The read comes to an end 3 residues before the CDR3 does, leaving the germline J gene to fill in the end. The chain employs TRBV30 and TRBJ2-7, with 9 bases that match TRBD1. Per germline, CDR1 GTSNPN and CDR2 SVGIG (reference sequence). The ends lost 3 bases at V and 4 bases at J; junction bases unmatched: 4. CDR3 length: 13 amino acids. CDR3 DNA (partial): TGTGCCTGGAGCCGACAGGGGGTTTACGAG. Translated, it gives CAWSRQGVYE. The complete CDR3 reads CAWSRQGVYEQYF.